This T cell receptor beta chain was recorded in a study of T-cell reconstitution after alpha-beta-depleted transplantation in children. The CDR3 consists of 15 residues. The V gene lost 5 bases and the J gene lost 3 bases, with 15 bases spanning the gap. As concerns this clonotype: What it binds is unknown.

Whole-study findings and limits: Two months or so post-transplant, alpha-beta T cells reportedly derived from several hundred expanded graft clones. Once a year had passed after transplant, T-cell counts and diversity came mostly from newly produced T cells. The origin of high day-60 TCRbeta diversity in some patients lay in surviving recipient T cells and thymic progenitors.

The authors prepared the TCRbeta library with unique molecular identifiers. TCRdb re-called the PCR reads through MiXCR, storing one row per CDR3 protein. The data show tens of thousands of distinct CDR3 sequences, 35% to 55% seen once. The chain joins TRBV12-3 or TRBV12-4 to TRBJ2-3; D may be TRBD1 or TRBD2 (7 bases each). This clonotype was sampled from a male patient under 18 who had a stem cell transplant for acute lymphoblastic leukemia, so the T cells may come from the graft donor. Sequenced material: PBMCs, mostly from graft donor cells, taken 360 days after TCRalphabeta/CD19-depleted stem cell transplant. CDR3 coding DNA: TGTGCCAGCAGTCCACAGGGGAGGGGAACAGATACGCAGTATTTT. Its translation: CASSPQGRGTDTQYF.